Reported below is one T cell receptor beta chain. Its antigen is unidentified. The sample belongs to a study of T cells in localized non-small cell lung cancer. General observations from the study: In adjacent lung, a median roughly 60 of the top 100 tumor clones were found.

With V trimmed by 4 bases and J by 3 bases, 14 bases remained unmatched. CDR3 length: 17 residues. Germline V gene data show CDR1 as SGHRS and CDR2 as YFSETQ. The table came from immunoSEQ multiplex PCR; TCRdb's copy has only in-frame clones and leaves some out. This sample has tens of thousands of clones, with roughly 83% found just once. The J gene is TRBJ2-7, the V gene TRBV5-1; 9 bases are a match to TRBD1. The material sequenced was peripheral blood, taken before any cancer treatment. The TCR was taken from a female donor of 60 years or more with stage I lung adenocarcinoma. The CDR3 protein is CASSPARSGTGIYEQYF. The CDR3 DNA is TGCGCCAGCAGCCCCGCAAGATCCGGGACAGGGATCTACGAGCAGTACTTC.